The rows below give T cell receptor beta chains drawn from one sample of a study of T-cell reconstitution after alpha-beta-depleted transplantation in children. MiXCR was run by TCRdb on the PCR reads, yielding one entry per CDR3 protein. This table holds a few hundred thousand distinct CDR3 sequences, roughly 9.5% found once. The sample was PBMCs from the stem cell graft donor, taken from the stem cell graft. Receptors were obtained from a human donor who donated a stem cell graft to a child with SCID. Each CDR3 is given with its conserved first and last residue. A D gene is named only where the DNA matches it firmly. Some rows have no size entry. The others give once, few or many, or a class for an expanded clone.

- | 19 | TRBJ2-5 | TRBV11-1 | TRBD2 | TGTGCCAGCAGAACCGGGACTAGCGGATTGACGACGACAAAAGAGACCCAGTACTTC | CASRTGTSGLTTTKETQYF
few | 15 | TRBJ2-7 | TRBV10-2 | TRBD2 | TGCGCCAGCAGATTATTACTAGCGGGTCCTAACGAGCAGTACTTC | CASRLLLAGPNEQYF
few | 15 | TRBJ2-7 | TRBV13 | TRBD1 | TGTGCCAGCAGCCCTGCTCTGGACAGGGGAGCCGAGCAGTACTTC | CASSPALDRGAEQYF
many | 17 | TRBJ2-7 | TRBV5-6 | - | TGTGCCAGCAGCTTTCGGGTAGTTGGGACACCCTCCTACGAGCAGTACTTC | CASSFRVVGTPSYEQYF
many | 14 | TRBJ1-5 | TRBV7-9 | - | TGTGCCAGCAGCTTAGAGGGCGTCGGACAGCCCCAGCATTTT | CASSLEGVGQPQHF
- | 13 | TRBJ1-2 | TRBV27 | - | TGTGCCAGCACGTCTGCAGGGGACTATGGCTACACCTTC | CASTSAGDYGYTF
many | 16 | TRBJ1-1 | TRBV12-3/TRBV12-4 | - | TGTGCCAGCCGCCCTCTGAACAGTGGTGGGAACACTGAAGCTTTCTTT | CASRPLNSGGNTEAFF
- | 12 | TRBJ2-7 | TRBV12-3/TRBV12-4 | - | TGTGCCAGCAGTTTTCTGCTCCTCGAGCAGTACTTC | CASSFLLLEQYF
few | 15 | TRBJ2-6 | TRBV20-1 | - | TGCAGTGCCACAACAGGGAGCTCCGGGGCCAACGTCCTGACTTTC | CSATTGSSGANVLTF
many | 14 | TRBJ2-7 | TRBV20-1 | TRBD2 | TGCAGTGCTGCTACCCTAGCGGACCCCTACGAGCAGTACTTC | CSAATLADPYEQYF
few | 14 | TRBJ1-6 | TRBV10-3 | - | TGTGCCATCAGTGAGTCGTCAGATAATTCACCCCTCCACTTT | CAISESSDNSPLHF
- | 14 | TRBJ1-3 | TRBV12-3/TRBV12-4 | - | TGTGCCAGCAGTTATACAATCTCTGGAAACACCATATATTTT | CASSYTISGNTIYF
many | 15 | TRBJ2-2 | TRBV10-3 | - | TGTGCCATCACTGAGTATCCTTTGGGCTCCGGGGAGCTGTTTTTT | CAITEYPLGSGELFF
few | 16 | TRBJ2-5 | TRBV5-1 | - | TGCGCCAGCAGCCCTGGCCAGCGCTGGGGCCAAGAGACCCAGTACTTC | CASSPGQRWGQETQYF
- | 12 | TRBJ2-1 | TRBV29-1 | TRBD1 | TGCAGCGAAGGACAGGGTGAGGGGGAGCAGTTCTTC | CSEGQGEGEQFF
many | 14 | TRBJ2-7 | TRBV7-9 | - | TGTGCCAGCAGCTTAGTACAGAGCTCCTACGAGCAGTACTTC | CASSLVQSSYEQYF
few | 16 | TRBJ2-3 | TRBV15 | - | TGTGCCACCAGCAGACAGCTACTAGGCCTCACAGATACGCAGTATTTT | CATSRQLLGLTDTQYF
- | 16 | TRBJ1-2 | TRBV12-3/TRBV12-4 | - | TGTGCCAGCAATACATATGGGGGAGAAGCCCTCTATGGCTACACCTTC | CASNTYGGEALYGYTF
- | 17 | TRBJ2-2 | TRBV6-1 | TRBD1 | TGTGCCAGCAGCCGACGGGACAGGGGGCGGAATATCGGGGAGCTGTTTTTT | CASSRRDRGRNIGELFF
many | 12 | TRBJ2-7 | TRBV12-3/TRBV12-4 | - | TGTGCCAGCACCCGCTTCGGATACGAGCAGTACTTC | CASTRFGYEQYF
few | 15 | TRBJ1-5 | TRBV20-1 | - | TGCAGTGCTAGAGAAGGGGGGGTTGGCAATCAGCCCCAGCATTTT | CSAREGGVGNQPQHF
many | 11 | TRBJ2-7 | TRBV5-1 | - | TGCGCCAGCCTCCCGGGTATCGAGCAGTACTTC | CASLPGIEQYF
- | 15 | TRBJ2-3 | TRBV12-3/TRBV12-4 | - | TGTGCCAGCAGTTTAGCGGGGGGGCATGGAGATACGCAGTATTTT | CASSLAGGHGDTQYF
- | 14 | TRBJ2-7 | TRBV7-2 | - | TGTGCCAGCAGCCCATTTCGGGGCTCCTACGAGCAGTACTTC | CASSPFRGSYEQYF
once | 12 | TRBJ2-3 | TRBV12-3/TRBV12-4 | - | TGTGCCAGCAGTTTTCGCCGGGATACGCAGTATTTT | CASSFRRDTQYF
many | 14 | TRBJ2-2 | TRBV12-3/TRBV12-4 | - | TGTGCCAGCAAGGGGGTAGCGAACACCGGGGAGCTGTTTTTT | CASKGVANTGELFF
- | 11 | TRBJ2-1 | TRBV7-9 | - | TGTGCCAGCAGCCCGATGTGGGAGCAGTTCTTC | CASSPMWEQFF
- | 15 | TRBJ2-2 | TRBV18 | - | TGTGCCAGCTCACCACCCACAGGGAACACCGGGGAGCTGTTTTTT | CASSPPTGNTGELFF
few | 14 | TRBJ1-5 | TRBV5-6 | - | TGTGCCAGCAGCTTGGCCATGGGGGATCAGCCCCAGCATTTT | CASSLAMGDQPQHF
- | 15 | TRBJ1-1 | TRBV5-1 | TRBD1 | TGCGCCAGCAGCTGGAGGGACAGCGCGCGCCGTGAAGCTTTCTTT | CASSWRDSARREAFF
few | 13 | TRBJ2-3 | TRBV20-1 | - | TGCAGTGCTAGAGATCCGGGGCCGTTTACGCAGTATTTT | CSARDPGPFTQYF
few | 15 | TRBJ1-2 | TRBV5-1 | - | TGCGCCAGCAGCCCCGACCGAGACTCATACTATGGCTACACCTTC | CASSPDRDSYYGYTF
few | 19 | TRBJ2-1 | TRBV5-6 | TRBD2 | TGTGCCAGCAGCTTCGGACTAGCGGGGACTCAGAGCTCCTACAATGAGCAGTTCTTC | CASSFGLAGTQSSYNEQFF
- | 12 | TRBJ2-7 | TRBV12-3/TRBV12-4 | TRBD1 | TGTGCCAGCAGTTCGGGACAGGGAGGGCAGTACTTC | CASSSGQGGQYF
- | 15 | TRBJ2-3 | TRBV5-1 | TRBD2 | TGCGCCAGCAACTCGACTAGCGGGGAGGCAGATACGCAGTATTTT | CASNSTSGEADTQYF
many | 15 | TRBJ2-3 | TRBV2 | TRBD2 | TGTGCCCACGAAGTGGGACTAGCGGGCTCAGATACGCAGTATTTT | CAHEVGLAGSDTQYF
many | 15 | TRBJ2-1 | TRBV10-3 | - | TGTGCCATCAGTGAGTCGGGGGACCGATACAATGAGCAGTTCTTC | CAISESGDRYNEQFF
many | 15 | TRBJ2-5 | TRBV3-1 | - | TGTGCCAGCAGCCCCCAGTTGCGGGCCGGGGCGACCCAGTACTTC | CASSPQLRAGATQYF
few | 16 | TRBJ2-3 | TRBV7-2 | - | TGTGCCAGCAGCTTAGGAGCTAGTGTGGCAACAGATACGCAGTATTTT | CASSLGASVATDTQYF
few | 10 | TRBJ2-1 | TRBV21-1 | - | TGTGCCAGTTCAGCCCGCGGGCAGTTCTTC | CASSARGQFF
few | 14 | TRBJ1-6 | TRBV12-3/TRBV12-4 | TRBD1 | TGTGCCAGCAGTTTCGAACAGGGGAATTCACCCCTCCACTTT | CASSFEQGNSPLHF
- | 18 | TRBJ2-7 | TRBV12-3/TRBV12-4 | TRBD2 | TGTGCCAGCAGCCCCACCCCCCGGACTAGCGGGATGGCCTACGAGCAGTACTTC | CASSPTPRTSGMAYEQYF
- | 17 | TRBJ2-2 | TRBV12-3/TRBV12-4 | - | TGTGCCAGCACCTCATCGATGGGTCTAACCAGCACCGGGGAGCTGTTTTTT | CASTSSMGLTSTGELFF
few | 15 | TRBJ1-5 | TRBV11-2 | TRBD1 | TGTGCCAGCAGCTTAAGGACAGGGGTGAATCAGCCCCAGCATTTT | CASSLRTGVNQPQHF
few | 15 | TRBJ2-7 | TRBV20-1 | TRBD1 | TGCAGTGCTTGGGTCCCGGGACAGGGGTCTTACGAGCAGTACTTC | CSAWVPGQGSYEQYF
few | 13 | TRBJ2-7 | TRBV27 | - | TGTGCCAGCAGTCCCAGGGTTGGCTACGAGCAGTACTTC | CASSPRVGYEQYF
few | 15 | TRBJ1-1 | TRBV7-9 | TRBD1 | TGTGCCAGCAGACATGACAGGGGGCGGACCACTGAAGCTTTCTTT | CASRHDRGRTTEAFF
few | 15 | TRBJ2-5 | TRBV12-3/TRBV12-4 | TRBD2 | TGTGCCAGCAGTACTAGACTAGCGGTGAGGGAGACCCAGTACTTC | CASSTRLAVRETQYF
many | 15 | TRBJ2-3 | TRBV5-1 | TRBD1 | TGCGCCAGCAGCTTGCTGGGACAGGGCACAGATACGCAGTATTTT | CASSLLGQGTDTQYF